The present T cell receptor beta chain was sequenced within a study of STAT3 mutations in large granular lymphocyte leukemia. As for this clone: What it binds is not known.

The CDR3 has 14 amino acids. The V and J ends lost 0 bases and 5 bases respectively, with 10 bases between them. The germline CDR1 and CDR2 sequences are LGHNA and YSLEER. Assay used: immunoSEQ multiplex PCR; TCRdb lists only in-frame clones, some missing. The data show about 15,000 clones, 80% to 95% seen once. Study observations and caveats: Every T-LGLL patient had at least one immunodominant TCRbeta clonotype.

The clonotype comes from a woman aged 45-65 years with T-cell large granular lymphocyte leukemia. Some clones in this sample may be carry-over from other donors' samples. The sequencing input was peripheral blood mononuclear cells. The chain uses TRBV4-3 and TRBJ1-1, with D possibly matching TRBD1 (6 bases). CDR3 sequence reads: CASSQDGGATEAFF. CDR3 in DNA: TGCGCCAGCAGCCAAGATGGGGGGGCTACTGAAGCTTTCTTT.